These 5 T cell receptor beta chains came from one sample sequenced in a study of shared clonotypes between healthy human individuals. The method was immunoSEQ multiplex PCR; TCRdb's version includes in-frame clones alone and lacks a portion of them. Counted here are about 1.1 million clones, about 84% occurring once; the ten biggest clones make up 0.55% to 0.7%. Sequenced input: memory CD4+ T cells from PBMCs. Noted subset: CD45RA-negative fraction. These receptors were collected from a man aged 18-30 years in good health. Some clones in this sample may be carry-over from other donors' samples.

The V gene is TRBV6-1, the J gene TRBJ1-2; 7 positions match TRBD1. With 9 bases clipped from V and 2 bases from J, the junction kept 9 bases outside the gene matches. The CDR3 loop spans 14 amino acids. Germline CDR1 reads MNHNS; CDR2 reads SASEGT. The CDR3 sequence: CASLPGGFNYGYTF. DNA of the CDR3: TGTGCCAGTTTACCAGGGGGGTTCAACTATGGCTACACCTTC.

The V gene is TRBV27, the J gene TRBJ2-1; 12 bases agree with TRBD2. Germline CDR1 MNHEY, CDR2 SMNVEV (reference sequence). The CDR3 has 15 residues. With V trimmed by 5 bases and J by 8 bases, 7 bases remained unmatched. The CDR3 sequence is CASSTRTSGNHEQFF. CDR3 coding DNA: TGTGCCAGCAGTACCAGGACTAGCGGGAATCATGAGCAGTTCTTC.

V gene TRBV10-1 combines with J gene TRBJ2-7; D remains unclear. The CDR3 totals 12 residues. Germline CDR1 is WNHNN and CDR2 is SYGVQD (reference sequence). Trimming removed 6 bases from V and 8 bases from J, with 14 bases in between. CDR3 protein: CASREHLGKQYF. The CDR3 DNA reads TGCGCCAGCAGGGAACACCTTGGTAAGCAGTACTTC.

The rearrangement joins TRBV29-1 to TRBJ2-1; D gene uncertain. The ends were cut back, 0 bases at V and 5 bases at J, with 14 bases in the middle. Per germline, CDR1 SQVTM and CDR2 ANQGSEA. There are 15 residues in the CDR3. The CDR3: CSVEDRQRVNNEQFF. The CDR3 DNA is TGCAGCGTTGAAGATCGGCAGCGAGTGAACAATGAGCAGTTCTTC.

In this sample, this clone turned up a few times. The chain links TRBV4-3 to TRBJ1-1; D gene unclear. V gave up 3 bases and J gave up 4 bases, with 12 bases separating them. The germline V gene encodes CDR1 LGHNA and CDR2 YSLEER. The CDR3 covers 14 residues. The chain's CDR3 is CASSHLDQSTEAFF. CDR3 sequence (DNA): TGCGCCAGCAGCCATTTGGACCAATCCACTGAAGCTTTCTTT.